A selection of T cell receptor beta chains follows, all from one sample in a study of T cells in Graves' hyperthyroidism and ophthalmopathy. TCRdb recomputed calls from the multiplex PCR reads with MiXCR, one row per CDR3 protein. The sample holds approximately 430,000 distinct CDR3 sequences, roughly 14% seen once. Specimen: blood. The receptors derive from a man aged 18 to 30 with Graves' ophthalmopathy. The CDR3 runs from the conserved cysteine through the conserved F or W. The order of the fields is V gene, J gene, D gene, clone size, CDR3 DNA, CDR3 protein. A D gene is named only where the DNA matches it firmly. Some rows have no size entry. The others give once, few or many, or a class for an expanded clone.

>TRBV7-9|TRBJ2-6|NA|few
TGTGCCAGCAGCCACCTCGACCCTGGACAGTCTGCGGGGGGGGCCAACGTCCTGACTTTC
CASSHLDPGQSAGGANVLTF
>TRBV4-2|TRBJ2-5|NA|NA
TGTGCCAGCAGCCAAGGGGCGGGGCTTTATTCGGAGACCCAGTACTTC
CASSQGAGLYSETQYF
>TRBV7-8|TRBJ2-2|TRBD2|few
TGTGCCAGTGGGACTAGCGGGGGCACCGGGGAGCTGTTTTTT
CASGTSGGTGELFF
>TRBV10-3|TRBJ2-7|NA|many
TGTGCCACCCACCCGCGGTCCTCCTACGAGCAGTACTTC
CATHPRSSYEQYF
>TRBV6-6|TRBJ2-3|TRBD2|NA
TGTGCCAGCAGTTACTCAACCTTGACTAGCGCAGGTGCAGATACGCAGTATTTT
CASSYSTLTSAGADTQYF
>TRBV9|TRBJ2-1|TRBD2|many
TGTGCCAGCAGCGCGACTAGCGGGAGGGCCGGTGAGCAGTTCTTC
CASSATSGRAGEQFF
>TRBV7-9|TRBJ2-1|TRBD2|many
TGTGCCAGCAGCTTAGTTCTACTAGCGGTTTATAGCTCCTACAATGAGCAGTTCTTC
CASSLVLLAVYSSYNEQFF
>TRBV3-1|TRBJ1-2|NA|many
TGTGCCAGCAGCCAAGATACGGGGAATTATGGCTACACCTTC
CASSQDTGNYGYTF
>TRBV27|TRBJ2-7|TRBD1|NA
TGTGCCAGCAGAGAGGGGACAGCAGCCTACGAGCAGTACTTC
CASREGTAAYEQYF
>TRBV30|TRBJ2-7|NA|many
TGTGCCTGGAGTGTGCAGGGCGGCCAGCAGTACTTC
CAWSVQGGQQYF
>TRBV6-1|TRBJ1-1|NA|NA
TGTGCCAGCAGTGAATTTAGGACGGCTGGGGAAGCTTTCTTT
CASSEFRTAGEAFF
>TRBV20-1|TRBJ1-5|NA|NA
TGCAGTGCTAGGAATCTGGGGTCTTCTCAGCCCCAGCATTTT
CSARNLGSSQPQHF
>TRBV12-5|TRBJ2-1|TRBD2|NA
TGTGCTAGTGGTCCCGGAATAGCGGGCACCGATGAGCAGTTCTTC
CASGPGIAGTDEQFF
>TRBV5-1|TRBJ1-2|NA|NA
TGCGCCAGCAGCTCCTGGGGGGGGACGGCCGGCTACACCTTC
CASSSWGGTAGYTF
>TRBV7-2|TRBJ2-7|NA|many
TGTGCCAGCAGCGCACGCCCGCCGCCGGGACTCACTTACGAGCAGTACTTC
CASSARPPPGLTYEQYF
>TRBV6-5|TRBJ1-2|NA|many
TGTGCCAGCAGTTACTCACCAGGGGCCTATGGCTACACCTTC
CASSYSPGAYGYTF
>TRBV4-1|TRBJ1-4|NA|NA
TGCGCCAGCAGCCAAGAGGCTCCAGGGTCCAATGAAAAACTGTTTTTT
CASSQEAPGSNEKLFF
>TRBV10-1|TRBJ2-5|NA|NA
TGCGCCAGCAGTGACAGGGACCCGCAAGAGACCCAGTACTTC
CASSDRDPQETQYF
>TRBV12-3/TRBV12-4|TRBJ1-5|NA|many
TGTGCCAGCAGTTTTGTGGGGGACCACCTGGGCCTTGGCAATCAGCCCCAGCATTTT
CASSFVGDHLGLGNQPQHF
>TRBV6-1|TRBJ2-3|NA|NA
TGTGCCAGCAGTGATTATGGGGTTGAAGATACGCAGTATTTT
CASSDYGVEDTQYF
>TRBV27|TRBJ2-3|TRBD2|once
TGTGCCAGCGGAAATAGCGGGAGTGTGGGAAATACGCAGTATTTT
CASGNSGSVGNTQYF
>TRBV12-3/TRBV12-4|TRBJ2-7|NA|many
TGTGCCAGCAGTCACAGGGGCCGGGGGGTCTACGAGCAGTACTTC
CASSHRGRGVYEQYF
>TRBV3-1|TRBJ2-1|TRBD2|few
TGTGCCAGCAGCCACGGGACTAGCGGGAGGAGGGGCTCCTACAATGAGCAGTTCTTC
CASSHGTSGRRGSYNEQFF
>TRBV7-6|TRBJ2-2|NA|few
TGTGCCAGCAGCACAGACGGGGCCGGGGAGCTGTTTTTT
CASSTDGAGELFF